This paragraph reports one T cell receptor (beta chain). The data were obtained in a study of blood T cell repertoires in COVID-19. This table comes from immunoSEQ multiplex PCR, and its TCRdb copy is limited to in-frame clones, with some not included. This sample has a few hundred thousand clones; around 89% occur once, and the top ten carry around 15%. Trimming shortened V by 3 bases and J by 1 base, and 12 bases separated the two germline ends. The CDR3 runs to 16 residues. The germline CDR1 and CDR2 sequences are LNHDA and SQIVND (reference sequence). The sequencing sample was made of PBMCs or T cells enriched from blood (not recorded which). The origin of this receptor is a man in his thirties or forties who had been exposed to COVID-19. The chain combines TRBV19 with TRBJ2-2; tentative D call: TRBD2 (6 bases). CDR3 amino acids: CASSIEGGVNTGELFF. Here the CDR3 DNA reads TGTGCCAGTAGTATCGAGGGCGGGGTGAACACCGGGGAGCTGTTTTTT.